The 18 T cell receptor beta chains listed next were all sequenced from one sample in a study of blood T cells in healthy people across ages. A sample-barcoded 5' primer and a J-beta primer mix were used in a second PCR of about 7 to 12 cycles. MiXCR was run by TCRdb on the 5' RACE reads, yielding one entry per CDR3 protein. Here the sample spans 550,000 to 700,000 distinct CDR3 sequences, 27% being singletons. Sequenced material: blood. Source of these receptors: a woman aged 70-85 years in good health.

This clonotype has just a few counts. CDR3 region: CASSVKGASGANVLTF. DNA of the CDR3: TGTGCCAGCAGCGTAAAGGGGGCGTCTGGGGCCAACGTCCTGACTTTC. This chain joins TRBV7-2 and TRBJ2-6, with 7 bases identical to TRBD1. The CDR3 spans 16 residues. CDR1 SGHTA and CDR2 FQGNSA come from the germline V gene. The V gene end was trimmed by 5 bases and the J gene end by 1 base; junction bases not matched to a gene: 5.

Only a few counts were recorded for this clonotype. The CDR3 protein is CASSLDTSGQPQHF. The CDR3 DNA sequence: TGTGCCAGCAGCCTGGACACCTCCGGGCAGCCCCAGCATTTT. The chain carries TRBV7-2 and TRBJ1-5; D may be TRBD1 (5 bases). This CDR3 region has 14 residues. Trimming cost V 5 bases and J 7 bases, with 15 bases left between them. The V gene's germline CDR1 is SGHTA and CDR2 FQGNSA.

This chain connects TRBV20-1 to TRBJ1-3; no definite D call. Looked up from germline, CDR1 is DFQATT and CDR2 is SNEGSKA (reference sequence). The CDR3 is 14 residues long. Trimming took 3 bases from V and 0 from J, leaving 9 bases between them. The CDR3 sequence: CSASKKSSGNTIYF. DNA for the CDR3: TGCAGTGCTAGTAAGAAGAGCTCTGGAAACACCATATATTTT.

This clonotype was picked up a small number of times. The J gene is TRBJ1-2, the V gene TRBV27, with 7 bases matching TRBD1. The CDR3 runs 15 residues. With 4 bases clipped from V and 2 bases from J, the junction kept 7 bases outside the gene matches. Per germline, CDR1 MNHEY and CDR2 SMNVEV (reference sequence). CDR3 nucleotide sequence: TGTGCCAGCAGTTCTACAGGGGTCGGGAACTATGGCTACACCTTC. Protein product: CASSSTGVGNYGYTF.

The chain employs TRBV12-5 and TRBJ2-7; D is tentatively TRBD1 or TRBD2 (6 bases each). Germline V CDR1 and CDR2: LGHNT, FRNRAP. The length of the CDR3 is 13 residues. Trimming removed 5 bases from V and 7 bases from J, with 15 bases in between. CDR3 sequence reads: CASGPSKGGEQYF. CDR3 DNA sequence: TGTGCTAGTGGTCCCTCAAAGGGGGGAGAGCAGTACTTC.

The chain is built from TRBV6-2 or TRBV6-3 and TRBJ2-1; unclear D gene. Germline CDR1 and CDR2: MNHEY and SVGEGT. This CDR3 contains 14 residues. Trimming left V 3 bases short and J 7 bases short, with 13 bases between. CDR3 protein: CASSYDEMVNEQFF. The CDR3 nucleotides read TGTGCCAGCAGTTATGACGAGATGGTAAATGAGCAGTTCTTC.

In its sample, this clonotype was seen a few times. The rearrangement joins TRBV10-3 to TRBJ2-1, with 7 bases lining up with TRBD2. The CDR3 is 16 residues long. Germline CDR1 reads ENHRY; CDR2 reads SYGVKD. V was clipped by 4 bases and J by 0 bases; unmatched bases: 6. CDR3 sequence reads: CAISAGGGSSYNEQFF. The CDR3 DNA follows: TGTGCCATCAGTGCGGGCGGGGGAAGCTCCTACAATGAGCAGTTCTTC.

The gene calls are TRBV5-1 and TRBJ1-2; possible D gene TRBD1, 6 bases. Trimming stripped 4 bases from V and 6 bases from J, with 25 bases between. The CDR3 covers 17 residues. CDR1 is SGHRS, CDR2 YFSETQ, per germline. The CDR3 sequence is CASSPNLSQGRRDGYTF. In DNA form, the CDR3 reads TGCGCCAGCAGCCCGAATCTGAGCCAGGGGAGGAGAGATGGCTACACCTTC.

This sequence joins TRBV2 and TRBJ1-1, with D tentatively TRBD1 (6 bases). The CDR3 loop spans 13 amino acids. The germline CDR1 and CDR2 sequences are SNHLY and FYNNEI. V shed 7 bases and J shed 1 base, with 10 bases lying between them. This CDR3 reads CASTMTGNTEAFF. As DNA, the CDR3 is TGTGCCAGCACTATGACAGGGAACACTGAAGCTTTCTTT.

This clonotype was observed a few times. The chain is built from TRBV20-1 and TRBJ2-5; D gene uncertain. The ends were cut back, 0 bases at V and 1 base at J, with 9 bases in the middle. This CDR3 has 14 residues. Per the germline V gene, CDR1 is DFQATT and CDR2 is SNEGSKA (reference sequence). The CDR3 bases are TGCAGTGCTAGAGATCCCCCGAGCCAAGAGACCCAGTACTTC. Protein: CSARDPPSQETQYF.

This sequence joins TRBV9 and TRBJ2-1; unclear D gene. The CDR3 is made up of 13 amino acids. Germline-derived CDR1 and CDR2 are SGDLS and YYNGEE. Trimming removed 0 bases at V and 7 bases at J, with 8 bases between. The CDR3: CASSVDDQNEQFF. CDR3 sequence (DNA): TGTGCCAGCAGCGTAGACGATCAGAATGAGCAGTTCTTC.

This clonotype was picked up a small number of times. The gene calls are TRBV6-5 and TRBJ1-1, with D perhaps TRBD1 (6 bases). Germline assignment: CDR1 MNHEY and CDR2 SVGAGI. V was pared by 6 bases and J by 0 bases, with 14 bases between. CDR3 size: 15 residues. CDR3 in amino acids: CASSQAGHLNTEAFF. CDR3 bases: TGTGCCAGCAGCCAGGCGGGACACCTGAACACTGAAGCTTTCTTT.

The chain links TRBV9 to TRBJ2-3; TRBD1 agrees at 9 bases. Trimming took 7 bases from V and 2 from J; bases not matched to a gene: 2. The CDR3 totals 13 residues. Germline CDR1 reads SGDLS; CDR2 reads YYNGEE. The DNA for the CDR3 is TGTGCCAGCGGGACAGGGACCACAGATACGCAGTATTTT. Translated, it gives CASGTGTTDTQYF.

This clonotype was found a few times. The chain's CDR3 is CASSQEINYGYTF. The CDR3 bases are TGTGCCAGCAGCCAAGAAATTAACTATGGCTACACCTTC. The J gene is TRBJ1-2, the V gene TRBV14, with D hard to call. The germline V gene has CDR1 SGHDN and CDR2 FVKESK. V was clipped by 0 bases and J by 1 base, with 3 bases between them. The CDR3 totals 13 residues.

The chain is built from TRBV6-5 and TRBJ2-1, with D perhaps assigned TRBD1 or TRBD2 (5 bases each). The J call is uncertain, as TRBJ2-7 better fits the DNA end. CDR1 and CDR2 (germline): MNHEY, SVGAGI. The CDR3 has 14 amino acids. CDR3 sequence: CASRTGQKNYEQYF. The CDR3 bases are TGTGCCAGCAGAACGGGGCAGAAAAACTACGAGCAGTACTTC.

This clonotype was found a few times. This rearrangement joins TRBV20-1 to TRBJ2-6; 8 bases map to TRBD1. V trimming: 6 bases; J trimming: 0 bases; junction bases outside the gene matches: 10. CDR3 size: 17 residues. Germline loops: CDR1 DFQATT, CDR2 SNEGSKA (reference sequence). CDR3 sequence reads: CSAISGTGYSGANVLTF. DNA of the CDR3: TGCAGTGCAATATCCGGGACAGGCTACTCTGGGGCCAACGTCCTGACTTTC.

CDR3 loop: CAISESMGQPQHF. Written as DNA, the CDR3 is TGTGCCATCAGTGAGTCGATGGGTCAGCCCCAGCATTTT. The V and J genes are TRBV10-3 and TRBJ1-5; no clear D. The length of the CDR3 is 13 residues. Germline CDR1 reads ENHRY; CDR2 reads SYGVKD. The ends were cut back, 0 bases at V and 6 bases at J, with 6 bases in the middle.

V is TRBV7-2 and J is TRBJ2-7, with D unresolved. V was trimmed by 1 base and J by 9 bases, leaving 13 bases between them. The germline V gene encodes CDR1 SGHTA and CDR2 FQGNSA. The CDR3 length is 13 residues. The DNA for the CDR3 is TGTGCCAGCAGCTTAGAAATTCAGAGGCGGCAGTACTTC. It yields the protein CASSLEIQRRQYF. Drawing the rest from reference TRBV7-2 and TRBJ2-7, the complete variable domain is GAGVSQSPSNKVTEKGKDVELRCDPISGHTALYWYRQSLGQGLEFLIYFQGNSAPDKSGLPSDRFSAERTGGSVSTLTIQRTQQEDSAVYLCASSLEIQRRQYFGPGTRLTVT.